One and the same sample provided the 23 T cell receptor beta chains below, sequenced in a study of blood T cell repertoires in COVID-19. Measured with immunoSEQ multiplex PCR; TCRdb has only the in-frame clones, and not every one. The repertoire holds fewer than 200,000 clones, with around nine tenths as singletons. What was sequenced was peripheral blood. The receptor source for this set is a woman older than 75 with COVID-19, enrolled during active disease.

The rearrangement joins TRBV9 to TRBJ2-7; D might be TRBD1 (6 bases). Germline V CDR1 and CDR2: SGDLS, YYNGEE. The CDR3 covers 14 residues. V was cut by 2 bases and J by 2 bases, with 11 bases left in between. The chain's CDR3 is CASSVQGMAYEQYF. The CDR3 DNA sequence: TGTGCCAGCAGCGTGCAGGGGATGGCCTACGAGCAGTACTTC. The full variable domain, in which reference TRBV9 and TRBJ2-7 provide the parts outside the CDR3, is DSGVTQTPKHLITATGQRVTLRCSPRSGDLSVYWYQQSLDQGLQFLIQYYNGEERAKGNILERFSAQQFPDLHSELNLSSLELGDSALYFCASSVQGMAYEQYFGPGTRLTVT.

Concerning this clone itself: In the same sample, other DNA sequences code for this CDR3. V and J are TRBV27 and TRBJ2-7; D gene unclear. CDR1 is MNHEY, CDR2 SMNVEV, per germline (reference sequence). This CDR3 region has 13 residues. Between the trimmed V and J ends, which lost 0 bases and 2 bases, there was a span of 5 bases. The CDR3 sequence: CASSLSPAYEQYF. The CDR3 nucleotides are TGTGCCAGCAGTTTATCCCCAGCCTACGAGCAGTACTTC.

This clone was recorded once. V gene TRBV2 combines with J gene TRBJ1-6; no clear D. V lost 3 bases and J 0 bases, leaving 9 bases between the germline ends. This CDR3 comprises 16 residues. The germline gives CDR1 SNHLY, CDR2 FYNNEI. This CDR3 reads CASSEGGSSYNSPLHF. In nucleotides, the CDR3 is TGTGCCAGCAGTGAGGGTGGGAGCTCCTATAATTCACCCCTCCACTTT. Supplemented by reference TRBV2 and TRBJ1-6, the full variable domain reads EPEVTQTPSHQVTQMGQEVILRCVPISNHLYFYWYRQILGQKVEFLVSFYNNEISEKSEIFDDQFSVERPDGSNFTLKIRSTKLEDSAMYFCASSEGGSSYNSPLHFGNGTRLTVT.

This chain links TRBV5-1 with TRBJ2-7; D might be TRBD2 (5 bases). The V and J ends lost 0 bases and 3 bases respectively, with 13 bases between them. Germline V CDR1 and CDR2: SGHRS, YFSETQ. CDR3 size: 15 residues. CDR3 sequence reads: CASSLGRKAGYEQYF. CDR3 bases: TGCGCCAGCAGCTTGGGTCGGAAGGCGGGCTACGAGCAGTACTTC.

This clone was seen just once. The rearrangement uses TRBV10-3 and TRBJ2-6; TRBD2 might be the D (6 bases). The germline gives CDR1 ENHRY, CDR2 SYGVKD. The CDR3 consists of 15 residues. V lost 4 bases to trimming and J lost 4 bases, with 11 bases between them. CDR3 coding DNA: TGTGCCATCAGTGCGGGGGTATCAGGGGCCAACGTCCTGACTTTC. Amino acids: CAISAGVSGANVLTF.

This chain uses TRBV28 with TRBJ2-7, with D possibly being TRBD2 (6 bases). Germline values: CDR1 MDHEN, CDR2 SYDVKM. The CDR3 has 15 amino acids. V was pared by 4 bases and J by 3 bases, with 16 bases between. This CDR3 is CASSSGGPRSYEQYF. Here the CDR3 DNA reads TGTGCCAGCAGTTCCGGGGGACCGAGGAGCTACGAGCAGTACTTC.

J is TRBJ2-3 and V is TRBV19; 10 bases fit TRBD2. This CDR3 is 15 amino acids long. Germline V gene lookup returns CDR1 LNHDA and CDR2 SQIVND (reference sequence). Germline trimming cut 5 bases from V and 5 bases from J; bases unmatched to any gene: 7. The CDR3 region has the DNA TGTGCCAGTAGTCTCCCTAGCGGGAGAGGAGATACGCAGTATTTT. Amino acid sequence: CASSLPSGRGDTQYF. The entire variable domain, with the rest obtained from reference TRBV19 and TRBJ2-3, is as follows: DGGITQSPKYLFRKEGQNVTLSCEQNLNHDAMYWYRQDPGQGLRLIYYSQIVNDFQKGDIAEGYSVSREKKESFPLTVTSAQKNPTAFYLCASSLPSGRGDTQYFGPGTRLTVL.

The rearrangement joins TRBV9 to TRBJ1-2, with 8 positions matching TRBD1. The CDR3 extends over 15 amino acids. Per the germline V gene, CDR1 is SGDLS and CDR2 is YYNGEE. J lost 7 bases, V lost 0 bases, and 8 bases had no gene match. The CDR3 DNA is TGTGCCAGCAGCGTAGCCGGGACAGGAGTTACTGGCTACACCTTC. It codes for CASSVAGTGVTGYTF.

The rearrangement uses TRBV6-2 or TRBV6-3 and TRBJ2-1; D gene uncertain. CDR1 is MNHEY, CDR2 SVGEGT, per germline. Trimming cost V 2 bases and J 7 bases, with 12 bases left between them. The CDR3 length is 14 residues. CDR3 nucleotides: TGTGCCAGCAGTTACCTCGCCTGGGCGAATGAGCAGTTCTTC. Residues: CASSYLAWANEQFF.

CDR3 nucleotides: TGTGCCAGCAGATTACGTCTCCCAGGTGAAAAACTGTTTTTT. It is translated as CASRLRLPGEKLFF. This chain uses TRBV28 with TRBJ1-4; no definite D call. The CDR3 covers 14 residues. Germline values: CDR1 MDHEN, CDR2 SYDVKM. V was clipped by 6 bases and J by 7 bases, with 15 bases between them.

This clone was seen a handful of times. This CDR3 reads CASSSSGTGGGYTF. For the CDR3, the DNA is TGTGCCAGCAGCTCCTCCGGGACAGGGGGTGGCTACACCTTC. The V gene is TRBV7-3, the J gene TRBJ1-2, with 11 bases aligning to TRBD1. This CDR3 comprises 14 residues. Germline CDR1 and CDR2: SGHTA and FQGTGA. The V and J ends lost 4 bases and 7 bases, in that order; junction bases with no gene match: 5.

The J gene is TRBJ2-3, the V gene TRBV4-3, with a weak D call TRBD2 (6 bases). Germline values: CDR1 LGHNA, CDR2 YSLEER. V was trimmed by 0 bases and J by 0 bases, leaving 16 bases between them. The CDR3 is 18 amino acids. The CDR3 here is CASSQDSFGGGSTDTQYF. For the CDR3, the DNA is TGCGCCAGCAGCCAAGATTCATTCGGGGGAGGCAGCACAGATACGCAGTATTTT.

CDR3 nucleotides: TGTGCCAGCAGTCATTTTTCAGGGAATGAGCAGTTCTTC. Translated, it gives CASSHFSGNEQFF. The chain carries TRBV7-9 and TRBJ2-1; tentative D call: TRBD1 (5 bases). Between the trimmed V and J ends, which lost 6 bases and 7 bases, there was a span of 13 bases. This CDR3 comprises 13 residues. Germline CDR1 is SEHNR and CDR2 is FQNEAQ (reference sequence). The complete variable domain, with remaining parts taken from reference TRBV7-9 and TRBJ2-1, reads DTGVSQNPRHKITKRGQNVTFRCDPISEHNRLYWYRQTLGQGPEFLTYFQNEAQLEKSRLLSDRFSAERPKGSFSTLEIQRTEQGDSAMYLCASSHFSGNEQFFGPGTRLTVL.

This sequence joins TRBV29-1 and TRBJ2-2; D gene uncertain. This CDR3 is 12 amino acids long. In germline, CDR1 is SQVTM, CDR2 ANQGSEA. V gave up 1 base and J gave up 8 bases, with 8 bases separating them. CDR3 in amino acids: CSVEARPGELFF. The CDR3 DNA follows: TGCAGCGTTGAAGCGCGGCCGGGGGAGCTGTTTTTT.

The chain combines TRBV9 with TRBJ2-3, with TRBD1 matching over 8 bases. Germline V gene data show CDR1 as SGDLS and CDR2 as YYNGEE. The V segment lost 2 bases and the J segment 2 bases; nucleotides outside the gene matches: 4. This CDR3 is 15 amino acids long. This CDR3 reads CASSVLGQATDTQYF. In DNA, the CDR3 is TGTGCCAGCAGCGTTTTGGGACAGGCCACAGATACGCAGTATTTT.

J is TRBJ1-3 and V is TRBV7-9; D is ambiguous. Between the trimmed V and J ends, which lost 3 bases and 1 base, there was a span of 13 bases. The CDR3 consists of 16 residues. Per germline, CDR1 SEHNR and CDR2 FQNEAQ (reference sequence). CDR3 DNA sequence: TGTGCCAGCAGCTTCACGGACTCCTTTTCTGGAAACACCATATATTTT. Translated, it gives CASSFTDSFSGNTIYF.

V gene TRBV5-5 combines with J gene TRBJ1-5; 10 nucleotides match TRBD1. Germline loops: CDR1 SGHKS, CDR2 YYEKEE (reference sequence). The CDR3 consists of 15 residues. V dropped 2 bases and J dropped 4; count of bases not matched to a gene: 3. CDR3 nucleotide sequence: TGTGCCAGCAGCTTCGGGACAGGGGCTAATCAGCCCCAGCATTTT. Protein product: CASSFGTGANQPQHF. Together with reference TRBV5-5 and TRBJ1-5, the CDR3 gives the full variable domain: DAGVTQSPTHLIKTRGQQVTLRCSPISGHKSVSWYQQVLGQGPQFIFQYYEKEERGRGNFPDRFSARQFPNYSSELNVNALLLGDSALYLCASSFGTGANQPQHFGDGTRLSIL.

Concerning this clone itself: Distinct nucleotide sequences in the sample also encode this CDR3. The chain has TRBV3-1 (or the pseudogene TRBV3-2) and TRBJ1-1; D call uncertain. The CDR3 runs 14 residues. Germline-derived CDR1 and CDR2 are LGHDT and YNNKEL (reference sequence). V was cut by 1 base and J by 2 bases, with 8 bases left in between. This chain's CDR3 is CASSQVEGNTEAFF. DNA for the CDR3: TGTGCCAGCAGCCAAGTCGAGGGAAACACTGAAGCTTTCTTT.

CDR3: CASSYSGDNEQFF. The CDR3 bases are TGTGCCAGCAGTTACTCGGGCGACAATGAGCAGTTCTTC. This chain connects TRBV6-6 to TRBJ2-1, with D hard to call. The CDR3 extends over 13 amino acids. With 0 bases removed from V and 5 bases from J, the gap between germline ends came to 5 bases. Looked up from germline, CDR1 is MNHNY and CDR2 is SVGAGI (reference sequence).

This clone was seen once. The chain is built from TRBV24-1 and TRBJ2-1; D is perhaps TRBD2 (6 bases). Germline lookup yields CDR1 KGHDR and CDR2 SFDVKD. The CDR3 runs 15 residues. Trimming took 4 bases from V and 4 from J, leaving 13 bases between them. CDR3 in DNA: TGTGCCACCAGTGACCCGACTAGTCTGTACAATGAGCAGTTCTTC. Translated, it gives CATSDPTSLYNEQFF.

This rearrangement joins TRBV6-6 to TRBJ2-7; tentatively, D is TRBD2 (7 bases). There are 13 residues in the CDR3. Trimming shortened V by 8 bases and J by 5 bases, and 16 bases separated the two germline ends. Per germline, CDR1 MNHNY and CDR2 SVGAGI (reference sequence). CDR3: CASGLGGQDEQYF. CDR3 bases: TGTGCCAGCGGCCTGGGGGGGCAAGACGAGCAGTACTTC.

The CDR3 region is CASSLYTNTGELFF. CDR3 nucleotide sequence: TGTGCCAGCAGCTTATATACGAACACCGGGGAGCTGTTTTTT. This chain links TRBV11-3 with TRBJ2-2, with unresolved D. The CDR3 has 14 amino acids. With 2 bases removed from V and 0 bases from J, the gap between germline ends came to 4 bases. Germline V gene lookup returns CDR1 SGHNT and CDR2 YENEEA.

This chain links TRBV9 with TRBJ1-1; TRBD1 aligns across 7 bases. V shed 3 bases, J shed 1 base, and the junction held 3 bases outside the gene matches. Germline V lookup: CDR1 SGDLS, CDR2 YYNGEE. The CDR3 has 14 residues. CDR3 sequence (DNA): TGTGCCAGCAGCGGACGACAGGGGAACACTGAAGCTTTCTTT. Encoded protein: CASSGRQGNTEAFF.